This T cell receptor (beta chain) was identified during a study of blood T cell repertoires in COVID-19. Study-wide context: Sources were T cells, B-cell-depleted T cells, or PBMCs; the material itself was cDNA or gDNA.

Using immunoSEQ multiplex PCR, the repertoire was profiled, and TCRdb retains in-frame clones only, with some absent. This sample has around 26,000 clones, with under 90% found just once. V dropped 5 bases and J dropped 12 bases, with 14 bases sitting between them. The germline V gene has CDR1 MNHEY and CDR2 SVGEGT. The CDR3 contains 12 residues. The rearrangement links TRBV6-2 or TRBV6-3 to TRBJ2-1, with D possibly TRBD2 on 6 matching bases. Input material: peripheral blood. The TCR sequence derives from a human donor in a cohort sampled during active COVID-19. CDR3 sequence reads: CASSPGLSVQFF. In DNA form, the CDR3 reads TGTGCCAGCAGTCCAGGACTATCGGTGCAGTTCTTC.